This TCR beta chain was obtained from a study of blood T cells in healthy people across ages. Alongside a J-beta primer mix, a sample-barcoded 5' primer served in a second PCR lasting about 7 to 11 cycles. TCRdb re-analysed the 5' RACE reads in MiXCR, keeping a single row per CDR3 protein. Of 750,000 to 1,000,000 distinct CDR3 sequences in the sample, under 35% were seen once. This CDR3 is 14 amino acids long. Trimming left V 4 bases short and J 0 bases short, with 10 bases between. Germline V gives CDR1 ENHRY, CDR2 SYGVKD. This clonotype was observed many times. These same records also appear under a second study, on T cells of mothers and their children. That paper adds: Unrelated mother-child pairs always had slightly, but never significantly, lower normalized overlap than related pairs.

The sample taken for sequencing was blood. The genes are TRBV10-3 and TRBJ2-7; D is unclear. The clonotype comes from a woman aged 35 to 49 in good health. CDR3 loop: CAISVGSHSYEQYF. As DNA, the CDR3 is TGTGCCATCAGTGTTGGCAGCCACTCCTACGAGCAGTACTTC.